The clone carrying this TCR beta chain has just a few counts. Its cognate antigen is unknown. CDR1 and CDR2 (germline): MNHEY, SVGEGT. V gave up 0 bases and J gave up 2 bases, with 19 bases separating them. The CDR3 is made up of 18 amino acids. The source of the sample is a study of early T cells in non-severe SARS-CoV-2 infection. Study information: The sequenced material was bulk RNA from unsorted whole blood, and its chains were unpaired. Study outcomes and limitations: Using VDJdb, the matching emphasized anti-spike CD8 responses while missing private and CD4 specificities.

Unique molecular identifier tags were affixed to discrete cDNA molecules. TCRdb fed the 5' RACE reads into MiXCR, producing one record per CDR3 protein. The table has approximately 48,000 distinct CDR3 sequences, around 6.5% seen once. The J gene is TRBJ1-1, the V gene TRBV6-2 or TRBV6-3, with D hard to call. The sample was whole blood, taken at baseline. The TCR comes from an adult who was a healthcare worker with PCR-confirmed SARS-CoV-2 infection or an uninfected control (not recorded which). The CDR3 protein is CASSYSISRPNKNTEAFF. For the CDR3, the DNA is TGTGCCAGCAGTTACTCGATCTCCAGGCCAAACAAAAACACTGAAGCTTTCTTT.